This T cell receptor beta chain emerged from a study of human T cells and chemical hapten exposure. Looking at the study overall: On 2 cm by 2 cm of upper inner arm skin, sensitization was performed with 2% DPC.

Findings and limits, study-wide: Once DPC sensitization occurred, TCRs above 1 in 1000 frequency showed no change.

The CDR3 runs to 14 residues. Germline loops: CDR1 MNHEY, CDR2 SVGEGT. With 7 bases clipped from V and 4 bases from J, the junction kept 7 bases outside the gene matches. With regard to this clonotype: Its antigen remains unidentified.

Time point in this sample: pre-sensitization, week 0. Treatment in this sample: therapeutic diphenylcyclopropenone sensitization with weekly scalp DPC. Separate cDNA molecules received unique molecular identifiers, which the library attached to them. Study processing details: Sampled TCR counts reached a median of about 90,000 per sample, with values ranging from 23,224 to 690,600. TCRdb re-analysed the RACE reads in MiXCR, keeping a single row per CDR3 protein. These V and J calls are TCRdb output, not the study's own analysis. Among 250,000 or so distinct CDR3 sequences listed, about 7.7% were seen once.

The TCR sequence derives from a man between 18 and 29 years old with alopecia areata. Some clones in this sample may be carry-over from other donors' samples. The V and J genes are TRBV6-2 or TRBV6-3 and TRBJ2-1; 7 nucleotides agree with TRBD1. This material consisted of whole blood, taken in connection with sensitization to the hapten diphenylcyclopropenone (DPC). CDR3 protein: CASNWQGVYNEQFF. The DNA of the CDR3 is TGTGCCAGCAACTGGCAGGGGGTTTACAATGAGCAGTTCTTC.